This T cell receptor beta chain was observed in a study of cytomegalovirus exposure and HLA in healthy donors. The CDR3 has 13 amino acids. V lost 4 bases and J lost 7; bases outside the gene matches: 7. Looked up from germline, CDR1 is SNHLY and CDR2 is FYNNEI. Study-level results: The authors reported that TCR beta sequences could predict HLA-A and HLA-B alleles. These predictions were accurate for most subjects in the first cohort. Association with HLA alleles at 0.05 false discovery rate was found for about 17,000 TCR beta sequences in a later analysis. Overall, about 160 TCR beta chains were annotated as cytomegalovirus-associated. Many donors carried some public TCRs, although rarity characterized most TCR sequences.

The PCR had 60 Vbeta and 13 Jbeta primers. The table came from immunoSEQ multiplex PCR; TCRdb's copy has only in-frame clones and leaves some out. The sample table includes over 100,000 clones. With respect to this clone: Its target is unknown.

This receptor was identified in a man between 18 and 35 years old in good health and CMV-seronegative. Sequencing input: PBMCs. The V and J genes are TRBV2 and TRBJ2-7, with 7 bases identical to TRBD1. The CDR3 region is CASSGEGAQEQYF. The CDR3 DNA reads TGTGCCAGCAGTGGTGAGGGGGCTCAAGAGCAGTACTTC. Full variable domain (outside the CDR3, taken from reference TRBV2 and TRBJ2-7): EPEVTQTPSHQVTQMGQEVILRCVPISNHLYFYWYRQILGQKVEFLVSFYNNEISEKSEIFDDQFSVERPDGSNFTLKIRSTKLEDSAMYFCASSGEGAQEQYFGPGTRLTVT.